The T cell receptor (beta chain) described here comes from a study of blood T cell repertoires in COVID-19. The CDR3 runs 13 residues. The germline gives CDR1 SGHTA, CDR2 FQGTGA. V dropped 2 bases and J dropped 5 bases, with 6 bases sitting between them. This clone was detected only a few times. The table came from immunoSEQ multiplex PCR; TCRdb's copy has only in-frame clones and leaves some out. The table has 190,000 or so clones, 65% to 90% seen once. This sequence joins TRBV7-3 and TRBJ1-4, with D perhaps matching TRBD1 (5 bases). This receptor was obtained from a man in his forties who had recovered from COVID-19. The specimen sequenced was PBMCs or T cells enriched from blood (not recorded which). The CDR3 protein is CASSLGANEKLFF. DNA for the CDR3: TGTGCCAGCAGCTTAGGGGCAAATGAAAAACTGTTTTTT.